A single sample is the source of the 31 T cell receptor beta chains below, sequenced in a study of blood T cell repertoires in COVID-19. Measured with immunoSEQ multiplex PCR; TCRdb has only the in-frame clones, and not every one. The data hold roughly 170,000 clones, with roughly 85% observed a single time. Sequences were obtained from peripheral blood. These receptors came from a woman aged 50 to 60 with COVID-19, enrolled during active disease.

The chain is built from TRBV5-1 and TRBJ1-3; 7 bases are shared with TRBD1. Germline assignment: CDR1 SGHRS and CDR2 YFSETQ. V trimming: 6 bases; J trimming: 3 bases; junction bases outside the gene matches: 9. The CDR3 runs 15 residues. This chain's CDR3 is CASTDTTGSGNTIYF. In nucleotides, the CDR3 is TGCGCCAGCACCGATACGACAGGGAGTGGAAACACCATATATTTT.

The CDR3 region is CSVGRQGVNTEAFF. DNA of the CDR3: TGCAGCGTCGGCCGACAGGGGGTGAACACTGAAGCTTTCTTT. The rearrangement uses TRBV29-1 and TRBJ1-1; 9 positions agree with TRBD1. Trimming removed 6 bases from V and 0 bases from J; junction bases left unmatched: 5. Per the germline V gene, CDR1 is SQVTM and CDR2 is ANQGSEA. The CDR3 consists of 14 residues. Filled out from reference TRBV29-1 and TRBJ1-1, the complete variable domain reads SAVISQKPSRDICQRGTSLTIQCQVDSQVTMMFWYRQQPGQSLTLIATANQGSEATYESGFVIDKFPISRPNLTFSTLTVSNMSPEDSSIYLCSVGRQGVNTEAFFGQGTRLTVV.

This clone occurred once. CDR3 amino acids: CASSIFRDRGIYNEQFF. CDR3 in DNA: TGTGCCAGCAGCATCTTCCGGGACAGGGGGATATACAATGAGCAGTTCTTC. The rearrangement uses TRBV5-6 and TRBJ2-1, with TRBD1 matching 11 bases. This CDR3 is built from 17 residues. CDR1 is SGHDT, CDR2 YYEEEE, per germline. V shed 4 bases and J 4 bases; nucleotides not matched to a gene: 10.

The gene calls are TRBV4-1 and TRBJ1-3, with TRBD1 matching 8 bases. Germline-derived CDR1 and CDR2 are MGHRA and YSYEKL. J lost 11 bases, V lost 3 bases, and 15 bases had no gene match. The CDR3 has 16 amino acids. The CDR3 reads CASSHLKTGEGYPIYF. The CDR3 nucleotides are TGCGCCAGCAGCCACCTAAAGACAGGGGAAGGGTATCCCATATATTTT.

This sequence joins TRBV10-3 and TRBJ1-5; D is perhaps TRBD1 (6 bases). Trimming pared 0 bases from V and 3 bases from J, leaving 9 bases between. The CDR3 consists of 15 residues. Per germline, CDR1 ENHRY and CDR2 SYGVKD. The CDR3 protein is CAISESRDNNQPQHF. In DNA form, the CDR3 reads TGTGCCATCAGTGAGTCCCGGGACAACAATCAGCCCCAGCATTTT.

The genes are TRBV28 and TRBJ1-6, with D unresolved. CDR3 length equals 15 residues. V gave up 6 bases and J gave up 9 bases, with 18 bases separating them. CDR1 MDHEN and CDR2 SYDVKM come from the germline V gene. The CDR3 coding sequence is TGTGCCAGCAGCCCCAACATCGGGGTGAGTTCACCCCTCCACTTT. As protein: CASSPNIGVSSPLHF.

This chain joins TRBV7-9 and TRBJ2-3; D is perhaps TRBD2 (5 bases). Germline-derived CDR1 and CDR2 are SEHNR and FQNEAQ (reference sequence). The CDR3 is 11 residues long. The V and J ends lost 5 bases and 12 bases respectively, with 12 bases between them. The CDR3 sequence: CASSPLDFQYF. CDR3 sequence (DNA): TGTGCCAGCAGCCCCCTGGACTTTCAGTATTTT. Full variable domain (outside the CDR3, taken from reference TRBV7-9 and TRBJ2-3): DTGVSQNPRHKITKRGQNVTFRCDPISEHNRLYWYRQTLGQGPEFLTYFQNEAQLEKSRLLSDRFSAERPKGSFSTLEIQRTEQGDSAMYLCASSPLDFQYFGPGTRLTVL.

The J gene is TRBJ1-4, the V gene TRBV5-1; weak D call: TRBD1 (5 bases). The germline V gene encodes CDR1 SGHRS and CDR2 YFSETQ. The CDR3 contains 16 residues. The germline V and J ends were trimmed by 4 bases and 0 bases, with 13 bases remaining between them. CDR3 DNA: TGCGCCAGCAGCCTTCAAGCGACAGCAACTAATGAAAAACTGTTTTTT. Translated, it gives CASSLQATATNEKLFF.

The V call is TRBV5-1, the J call TRBJ2-3; 7 nucleotides match TRBD1. Germline loops: CDR1 SGHRS, CDR2 YFSETQ. V dropped 4 bases and J dropped 5; count of bases not matched to a gene: 4. This CDR3 spans 13 amino acids. The CDR3 spells CASSPGQRDTQYF. The DNA for the CDR3 is TGCGCCAGCAGCCCGGGACAGAGAGATACGCAGTATTTT.

V and J are TRBV6-2 or TRBV6-3 and TRBJ1-4, with unresolved D. Germline CDR1 reads MNHEY; CDR2 reads SVGEGT. The CDR3 consists of 15 residues. V shed 2 bases and J shed 0 bases, with 7 bases lying between them. CDR3 sequence reads: CASSYGQTTNEKLFF. CDR3 nucleotides: TGTGCCAGCAGTTACGGGCAGACAACTAATGAAAAACTGTTTTTT.

The chain couples TRBV6-1 to TRBJ1-1; no clear D. V lost 2 bases and J 1 base, leaving 5 bases between the germline ends. The germline V gene encodes CDR1 MNHNS and CDR2 SASEGT. This CDR3 has 13 residues. CDR3 coding DNA: TGTGCCAGCAGTGAATCGAGGAACACTGAAGCTTTCTTT. Amino acids: CASSESRNTEAFF.

This chain uses TRBV6-5 with TRBJ2-1, with a possible D match to TRBD1 (6 bases). Looked up from germline, CDR1 is MNHEY and CDR2 is SVGAGI. V dropped 6 bases and J dropped 3 bases, with 9 bases sitting between them. The CDR3 has 13 residues. CDR3 amino acids: CASSLRGYNEQFF. The CDR3 DNA reads as TGTGCCAGCAGCCTCAGGGGCTACAATGAGCAGTTCTTC.

The chain couples TRBV29-1 to TRBJ1-5; no clear D. The CDR3 is made up of 13 amino acids. Trimming shortened V by 0 bases and J by 0 bases, and 3 bases separated the two germline ends. Germline-derived CDR1 and CDR2 are SQVTM and ANQGSEA. CDR3 sequence (DNA): TGCAGCGTTGAAGAGAGTAGCAATCAGCCCCAGCATTTT. It is translated as CSVEESSNQPQHF.

This sequence joins TRBV27 and TRBJ1-2, with D unclear. The CDR3 contains 13 residues. Trimming pared 5 bases from V and 2 bases from J, leaving 9 bases between. The V gene's germline CDR1 is MNHEY and CDR2 SMNVEV (reference sequence). CDR3 region: CASSPQPNYGYTF. The DNA for the CDR3 is TGTGCCAGCAGTCCACAGCCGAACTATGGCTACACCTTC.

On this clone: Relative to the germline gene, one junction end is altered; a read error may explain this. V gene TRBV20-1 combines with J gene TRBJ1-6; 8 positions match TRBD1. The CDR3 consists of 14 residues. Germline CDR1 and CDR2: DFQATT and SNEGSKA (reference sequence). The CDR3: CSASLGTGNPPLHF. In DNA form, the CDR3 reads TGCAGTGCTAGTCTCGGGACAGGTAATCCACCCCTCCACTTT.

This clone was found a few times. The rearrangement uses TRBV11-3 and TRBJ2-5; 8 positions agree with TRBD2. The CDR3 contains 16 residues. Germline lookup yields CDR1 SGHNT and CDR2 YENEEA. V dropped 1 base and J dropped 0; count of bases not matched to a gene: 4. The CDR3 protein is CASSLGGGGNQETQYF. The DNA for the CDR3 is TGTGCCAGCAGCTTAGGGGGCGGGGGGAACCAAGAGACCCAGTACTTC.

The chain carries TRBV5-1 and TRBJ1-1; D unresolved. CDR3 length: 13 amino acids. In germline, CDR1 is SGHRS, CDR2 YFSETQ. V was trimmed by 0 bases and J by 4 bases, leaving 7 bases between them. The DNA for the CDR3 is TGCGCCAGCAGCTTGGGTGCCAGCACTGAAGCTTTCTTT. Its protein is CASSLGASTEAFF.

The chain couples TRBV2 to TRBJ1-5, with 11 bases that match TRBD1. Unmatched junction bases numbered 8, after V lost 6 bases and J lost 7 bases. The germline V gene encodes CDR1 SNHLY and CDR2 FYNNEI. The CDR3 runs to 15 residues. The CDR3, as DNA: TGTGCCAGCAGCGCCCGGACAGGGGGCGGGCAGCCCCAGCATTTT. It encodes CASSARTGGGQPQHF. The full variable domain, rest sourced from reference TRBV2 and TRBJ1-5, is EPEVTQTPSHQVTQMGQEVILRCVPISNHLYFYWYRQILGQKVEFLVSFYNNEISEKSEIFDDQFSVERPDGSNFTLKIRSTKLEDSAMYFCASSARTGGGQPQHFGDGTRLSIL.

The J gene is TRBJ2-7, the V gene TRBV6-5; D possibly corresponds to TRBD1 (5 bases). Germline values: CDR1 MNHEY, CDR2 SVGAGI. This CDR3 has 14 amino acids. V was shortened by 6 bases and J by 0 bases, with 12 bases between the two germline ends. The CDR3 DNA reads as TGTGCCAGCAGGACGACAGTTAGCTCCTACGAGCAGTACTTC. Translation gives CASRTTVSSYEQYF.

V gene TRBV12-5 combines with J gene TRBJ2-7, with D maybe TRBD2 (5 bases). The CDR3 is 15 amino acids. The V end was cut by 5 bases, the J end by 6 bases, with 20 bases between. CDR1 is LGHNT, CDR2 FRNRAP, per germline. The chain's CDR3 is CASGPPRALAVEQYF. Written as DNA, the CDR3 is TGTGCTAGTGGTCCCCCGAGGGCCCTCGCTGTCGAGCAGTACTTC. The entire variable domain, with the rest obtained from reference TRBV12-5 and TRBJ2-7, is as follows: DARVTQTPRHKVTEMGQEVTMRCQPILGHNTVFWYRQTMMQGLELLAYFRNRAPLDDSGMPKDRFSAEMPDATLATLKIQPSEPRDSAVYFCASGPPRALAVEQYFGPGTRLTVT.

The V gene is TRBV7-3, the J gene TRBJ2-1; D is possibly TRBD2 (6 bases). Between the trimmed V and J ends, which lost 4 bases and 3 bases, there was a span of 7 bases. The CDR3 loop spans 13 amino acids. The germline V gene encodes CDR1 SGHTA and CDR2 FQGTGA. The CDR3 DNA is TGTGCCAGCAGCTGGGGACTCTACAATGAGCAGTTCTTC. Translation: CASSWGLYNEQFF.

The rearrangement uses TRBV18 and TRBJ1-6, with D unclear. From germline, CDR1 is KGHSH and CDR2 LQKENI. Trimming took 0 bases from V and 0 from J, leaving 3 bases between them. The CDR3 has 15 amino acids. CDR3 region: CASSPPSSYNSPLHF. For the CDR3, the DNA is TGTGCCAGCTCACCACCGAGCTCCTATAATTCACCCCTCCACTTT.

V usage is TRBV12-5 and J usage is TRBJ2-1; the D gene is possibly TRBD1 (6 bases). The CDR3 extends over 15 amino acids. The V and J ends lost 1 base and 5 bases respectively, with 12 bases between them. Looked up from germline, CDR1 is LGHNT and CDR2 is FRNRAP. CDR3 coding DNA: TGTGCTAGTGGTTTGGCCGGGACAAGGGACAATGAGCAGTTCTTC. This codes for CASGLAGTRDNEQFF.

The J gene is TRBJ2-7, the V gene TRBV11-2; weak D call: TRBD2 (6 bases). The V gene's germline CDR1 is SGHAT and CDR2 FQNNGV. This CDR3 spans 16 amino acids. Trimming took off 0 bases at V and 2 bases at J, with 14 bases between the two ends. In nucleotides, the CDR3 is TGTGCCAGCAGCTTAGACGCCGGGGGAGCGACCTACGAGCAGTACTTC. It encodes CASSLDAGGATYEQYF.

J is TRBJ2-7 and V is TRBV11-3; possible D gene TRBD2, 6 bases. CDR3 length: 16 residues. Looked up from germline, CDR1 is SGHNT and CDR2 is YENEEA. V was trimmed by 5 bases and J by 4 bases, leaving 21 bases between them. The CDR3 sequence: CASSLPGDLRLYEQYF. The CDR3 region has the DNA TGTGCCAGCAGCCTGCCGGGAGACCTAAGGTTGTACGAGCAGTACTTC.

This chain joins TRBV6-5 and TRBJ2-1; 12 bases agree with TRBD2. The CDR3 extends over 14 amino acids. The V gene's germline CDR1 is MNHEY and CDR2 SVGAGI. J was trimmed by 4 bases and V by 6 bases; bases with no gene match: 1. The CDR3 nucleotides are TGTGCCAGCAGGACTAGCGGGGGTTACAATGAGCAGTTCTTC. Translated, it gives CASRTSGGYNEQFF.

The chain has TRBV29-1 and TRBJ2-5; the D gene is possibly TRBD1 (5 bases). The germline V gene encodes CDR1 SQVTM and CDR2 ANQGSEA. This CDR3 region has 12 residues. The V end lost 4 bases, the J end lost 5 bases, and 11 bases lay between the germline ends. The CDR3 coding sequence is TGCAGCGTTGTACCGGACACGGAGACCCAGTACTTC. It yields the protein CSVVPDTETQYF.

The chain joins TRBV29-1 to TRBJ1-2; D is ambiguous. Germline CDR1 reads SQVTM; CDR2 reads ANQGSEA. The V and J ends lost 2 bases and 4 bases respectively, with 8 bases between them. CDR3 length equals 12 residues. CDR3 sequence: CSVELPGYGYTF. The CDR3 bases are TGCAGCGTTGAACTTCCAGGCTATGGCTACACCTTC.

The chain joins TRBV3-1 (or the pseudogene TRBV3-2) to TRBJ1-1; D is perhaps TRBD1 (5 bases). The CDR3 runs to 14 residues. V gave up 0 bases and J gave up 1 base, with 6 bases separating them. The V gene's germline CDR1 is LGHDT and CDR2 YNNKEL (reference sequence). CDR3 sequence reads: CASSQDQGNTEAFF. CDR3 in DNA: TGTGCCAGCAGCCAAGATCAGGGGAACACTGAAGCTTTCTTT.

The gene calls are TRBV2 and TRBJ2-2, with D maybe TRBD2 (7 bases). Germline V gene lookup returns CDR1 SNHLY and CDR2 FYNNEI. Trimming stripped 2 bases from V and 0 bases from J, with 10 bases between. The CDR3 has 16 amino acids. Written as DNA, the CDR3 is TGTGCCAGCAGTGAAAGGGGGGGACCGAACACCGGGGAGCTGTTTTTT. Its protein product is CASSERGGPNTGELFF.

V and J are TRBV5-5 and TRBJ1-5; D gene ambiguous. Germline V gene lookup returns CDR1 SGHKS and CDR2 YYEKEE (reference sequence). V shed 0 bases and J shed 2 bases, with 15 bases lying between them. This CDR3 is built from 17 residues. The CDR3 bases are TGTGCCAGCAGCTTGGGAGAGTCGGGAGGTGGCAATCAGCCCCAGCATTTT. Translation: CASSLGESGGGNQPQHF.